A selection of T cell receptor beta chains follows, all from one sample in a study of blood T cell repertoires in COVID-19. Profiling relied on immunoSEQ multiplex PCR, and the TCRdb table lists in-frame clones only, not all of them. Among under 250,000 clones listed, about 91% were seen once. The material sequenced was peripheral blood. Every receptor here comes from a woman aged 25 to 39 with COVID-19, enrolled during active disease. The CDR3 runs from the conserved cysteine through the conserved F or W. Fields, in order: clone size, D gene, J gene, V gene, CDR3 DNA, CDR3 protein. D genes are given only for firm matches. A row's size may be missing; if present it is once, few, many or a size class.

>.|.|TRBJ1-3|TRBV9
TGTGCCAGCAGCGTAGGTTTCGGGGGGAATCGTGGAAACACCATATATTTT
CASSVGFGGNRGNTIYF
>.|TRBD2|TRBJ2-5|TRBV19
TGTGCCAGTAGCCAACTCGGACTAGCGGAAGAGACCCAGTACTTC
CASSQLGLAEETQYF
>.|TRBD1|TRBJ2-7|TRBV7-2
TGTGCCACCCAGACAGGGCTGGTCTACGAGCAGTACTTC
CATQTGLVYEQYF
>.|.|TRBJ1-4|TRBV28
TGTGCCACCCGAGTGGGCCCAACTAATGAAAAACTGTTTTTT
CATRVGPTNEKLFF
>.|.|TRBJ1-2|TRBV5-1
TGCGCCAGCAGCACGGGGGGAGAGAATGGCTACACCTTC
CASSTGGENGYTF
>.|TRBD1|TRBJ1-3|TRBV3-1/TRBV3-2
TGTGCCAGCAGCCAAGATTCCCCAGGGGGCGGAGGAAACACCATATATTTT
CASSQDSPGGGGNTIYF
>.|.|TRBJ1-5|TRBV6-5
TGTGCCAGCAGTAAAAGGGGGGGGCATCAGCCCCAGCATTTT
CASSKRGGHQPQHF
>.|TRBD1|TRBJ2-5|TRBV7-2
TGTGCCAGCAGCTTGTTAGACAGGGGATCAGAGACCCAGTACTTC
CASSLLDRGSETQYF
>.|.|TRBJ1-1|TRBV20-1
TGCAGTGCTAGTCTAGGCATTGCCCACATGAACACTGAAGCTTTCTTT
CSASLGIAHMNTEAFF
>.|.|TRBJ2-7|TRBV11-2
TGTGCCAGCAGCTTAGCGGCGGAGTACGAGCAGTACTTC
CASSLAAEYEQYF
>once|TRBD2|TRBJ2-1|TRBV7-9
TGTGCCAGCAGCTTGGGTTTCGGAGGGCGGGGGATCCGGTACAATGAGCAGTTCTTC
CASSLGFGGRGIRYNEQFF
>.|.|TRBJ2-1|TRBV6-2/TRBV6-3
TGTGCCAGCAGTCTCGACTACTACTCCTACAATGAGCAGTTCTTC
CASSLDYYSYNEQFF
>.|TRBD2|TRBJ2-4|TRBV11-2
TGTGCCAGCAGCTTAGTCCCATTCAGCTCGGGAGGCATTCAGTACTTC
CASSLVPFSSGGIQYF
>.|TRBD2|TRBJ2-2|TRBV19
TGTGCCAGTAGTATTAGCGGGGGTAACACCGGGGAGCTGTTTTTT
CASSISGGNTGELFF
>.|.|TRBJ2-2|TRBV24-1
TGTGCCACCAGTGATCGAGGGGGTTTCACCGGGGAGCTGTTTTTT
CATSDRGGFTGELFF
>.|.|TRBJ2-1|TRBV5-6
TGTGCCAGCAGCTTAGGCCCTTCGGGAGATGAGCAGTTCTTC
CASSLGPSGDEQFF
>.|TRBD2|TRBJ2-5|TRBV28
TGTGCCAGCAGTGCGGGACTAGCGGGGGGGCGAAGGCAAGAGACCCAGTACTTC
CASSAGLAGGRRQETQYF
>.|.|TRBJ1-5|TRBV28
TGTGCCAGCAGCCTACAGGGATGGAACCAGCCCCAGCATTTT
CASSLQGWNQPQHF
>few|.|TRBJ2-1|TRBV2
TGTGCCAGCAGTGAATTGTCTAAGGGGGATGAGCAGTTCTTC
CASSELSKGDEQFF
>once|.|TRBJ2-1|TRBV5-4
TGTGCCAGCAGCCCTGCGGGGCACAGGAGCTCCTACAATGAGCAGTTCTTC
CASSPAGHRSSYNEQFF
>few|TRBD2|TRBJ2-1|TRBV5-1
TGCGCCAGCAGCTTTAGCGGGAGGAATTACAATGAGCAGTTCTTC
CASSFSGRNYNEQFF
>.|TRBD1|TRBJ2-7|TRBV7-8
TGTGCCAGCAGCTTAGACCGGGACAGGGGGATCTACGAGCAGTACTTC
CASSLDRDRGIYEQYF
>.|.|TRBJ1-6|TRBV6-6
TGTGCCGGTGGGGCAGGGAACAATTCACCCCTCCACTTT
CAGGAGNNSPLHF
>.|TRBD1|TRBJ1-1|TRBV11-1
TGTGCCAGCAGCTTCACAGGGGGGGCTGAAGCTTTCTTT
CASSFTGGAEAFF
>.|TRBD2|TRBJ2-5|TRBV6-2/TRBV6-3
TGTGCCAGCAGTCAGCACCTTCCTAAAGCGGGGGTAGGAGAGACCCAGTACTTC
CASSQHLPKAGVGETQYF
>.|.|TRBJ1-1|TRBV5-6
TGTGCCAGCAGCTTCGCAGGCACTGAAGCTTTCTTT
CASSFAGTEAFF
>.|TRBD1|TRBJ1-1|TRBV15
TGTGCCACCAGCCCGGACAGGGGGAACACTGAAGCTTTCTTT
CATSPDRGNTEAFF
>.|TRBD1|TRBJ1-2|TRBV6-2/TRBV6-3
TGTGCCAGCAGTTACGGAGGGACAGCTTTTAACTATGGCTACACCTTC
CASSYGGTAFNYGYTF
>.|TRBD2|TRBJ2-2|TRBV18
TGTGCCAGCTCACCAACTAGCGGGAGGAGGAACACCGGGGAGCTGTTTTTT
CASSPTSGRRNTGELFF
>.|.|TRBJ2-2|TRBV6-4
TGTGCCAGCAGTCCAGACAGGAACACCGGGGAGCTGTTTTTT
CASSPDRNTGELFF
>once|TRBD2|TRBJ2-5|TRBV18
TGTGCCAGCTCACCTAAGACTAGCGGGGGGCTCCGGGAGACCCAGTACTTC
CASSPKTSGGLRETQYF
>.|TRBD1|TRBJ1-5|TRBV6-6
TGTGCCAGCAGTTACAGGGACAGAGATCAGCCCCAGCATTTT
CASSYRDRDQPQHF
>.|.|TRBJ2-2|TRBV15
TGTGCCACCAGCAGGGTGGGACACACGAACACCGGGGAGCTGTTTTTT
CATSRVGHTNTGELFF
>.|.|TRBJ2-5|TRBV25-1
TGTGCCAGCAGTGAATGGGCAGTAGAGACCCAGTACTTC
CASSEWAVETQYF
>.|.|TRBJ2-3|TRBV5-4
TGTGCCAGCAGCTTGGATTTCGGTGGCACAGATACGCAGTATTTT
CASSLDFGGTDTQYF
>.|TRBD2|TRBJ2-3|TRBV25-1
TGTGCCAGCAGTGACGCTAGCGGGAGGGCCAGTTCAGATACGCAGTATTTT
CASSDASGRASSDTQYF
>few|TRBD1|TRBJ1-5|TRBV4-2
TGTGCCAGCAGCCAGGGGCGGGACAGGGGGGTCCAGCCCCAGCATTTT
CASSQGRDRGVQPQHF
>.|TRBD1|TRBJ2-7|TRBV4-3
TGCGCCAGCAGCCCAGGGACAGGGACAAGCTCCTACGAGCAGTACTTC
CASSPGTGTSSYEQYF
>.|TRBD1|TRBJ1-4|TRBV7-9
TGTGCCAGCAGCCCCTACAGGGGGCCGCGGGAAAAACTGTTTTTT
CASSPYRGPREKLFF
>.|.|TRBJ2-3|TRBV24-1
TGTGCCACCAGTGATGCCTATCAAGATACGCAGTATTTT
CATSDAYQDTQYF